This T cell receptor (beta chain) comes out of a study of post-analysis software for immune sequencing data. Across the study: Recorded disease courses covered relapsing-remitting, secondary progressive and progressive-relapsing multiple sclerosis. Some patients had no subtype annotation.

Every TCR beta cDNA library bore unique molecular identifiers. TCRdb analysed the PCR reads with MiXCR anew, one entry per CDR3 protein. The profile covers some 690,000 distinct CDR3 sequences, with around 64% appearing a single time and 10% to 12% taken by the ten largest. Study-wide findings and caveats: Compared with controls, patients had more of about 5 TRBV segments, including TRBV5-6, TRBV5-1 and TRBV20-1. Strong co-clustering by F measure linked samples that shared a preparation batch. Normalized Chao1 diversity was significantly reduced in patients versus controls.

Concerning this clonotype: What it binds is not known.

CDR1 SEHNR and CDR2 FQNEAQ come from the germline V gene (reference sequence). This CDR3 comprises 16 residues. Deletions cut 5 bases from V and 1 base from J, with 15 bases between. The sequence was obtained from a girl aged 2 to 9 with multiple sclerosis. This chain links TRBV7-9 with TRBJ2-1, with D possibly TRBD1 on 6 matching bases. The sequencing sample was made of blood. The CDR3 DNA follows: TGTGCCAGCAGCCCAATTAACAGGGAGTCCTACAATGAGCAGTTCTTC. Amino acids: CASSPINRESYNEQFF.